This TCR beta chain was recovered during a study of T cells after posttransplantation cyclophosphamide. A note on this clone: Its cognate antigen is unknown.

Profiled with immunoSEQ multiplex PCR; TCRdb holds only in-frame clones, not every one. The sample records 12,000 to 15,000 clones, approximately 80% being singletons. The study's findings and limits: Donor-recipient repertoire similarity was low at 1-2 months, rising over year one. Blood and skin or GI T cell repertoires showed limited TRB overlap.

On the day of bone marrow donation, the related graft donor provided peripheral blood. Trimming removed 7 bases at V and 2 bases at J, with 21 bases between. The CDR3 runs to 16 residues. The germline V gene has CDR1 GTSNPN and CDR2 SVGIG (reference sequence). The TCR sequence derives from a man in his forties or fifties. Sequenced material: memory CD4+ T cells sorted from PBMCs. V gene TRBV30 combines with J gene TRBJ2-4; D is perhaps TRBD2 (5 bases). CDR3 region: CAYTPPELETKNIQYF. The CDR3 DNA sequence: TGTGCCTACACCCCCCCCGAACTAGAGACCAAAAACATTCAGTACTTC.